The 22 T cell receptor beta chains below come from one sample, sequenced in a study of cytomegalovirus exposure and HLA in healthy donors. The PCR had 60 Vbeta and 13 Jbeta primers. Generated by immunoSEQ multiplex PCR, the TCRdb table keeps only in-frame clones and is missing some. The data hold 100,000 to 150,000 clones, with roughly 84% observed a single time. Sequencing was done on a sample of PBMCs. These receptors were obtained from a girl aged 2 to 9 in good health and CMV-seronegative.

About this clone: Germline and junction disagree at one end, which may indicate a read error. The rearrangement links TRBV11-2 to TRBJ2-5; TRBD1 agrees at 12 bases. The germline V gene encodes CDR1 SGHAT and CDR2 FQNNGV. This CDR3 has 15 amino acids. The CDR3 loop reads CASGLGQGAGETQYF. The CDR3 DNA sequence: TGTGCCAGCGGCTTGGGACAGGGGGCGGGAGAGACCCAGTACTTC. The entire variable domain, with the rest obtained from reference TRBV11-2 and TRBJ2-5, is as follows: EAGVAQSPRYKIIEKRQSVAFWCNPISGHATLYWYQQILGQGPKLLIQFQNNGVVDDSQLPKDRFSAERLKGVDSTLKIQPAKLEDSAVYLCASGLGQGAGETQYFGPGTRLLVL.

The chain employs TRBV30 and TRBJ1-2, with TRBD1 matching 8 bases. The CDR3 contains 11 residues. Germline V gene data show CDR1 as GTSNPN and CDR2 as SVGIG (reference sequence). V dropped 4 bases and J dropped 7; count of bases not matched to a gene: 2. The CDR3, as DNA: TGTGCCTGGACGACAGGGGCTGGCTACACCTTC. Amino acids: CAWTTGAGYTF. Full variable domain (remainder filled in from reference TRBV30 and TRBJ1-2): SQTIHQWPATLVQPVGSPLSLECTVEGTSNPNLYWYRQAAGRGLQLLFYSVGIGQISSEVPQNLSASRPQDRQFILSSKKLLLSDSGFYLCAWTTGAGYTFGSGTRLTVV.

The V and J genes are TRBV18 and TRBJ2-3; D uncertain. Germline-derived CDR1 and CDR2 are KGHSH and LQKENI. V shed 3 bases and J shed 3 bases, with 4 bases lying between them. The CDR3 is 12 amino acids. The CDR3 DNA sequence: TGTGCCAGCTCACCCGAGACAGATACGCAGTATTTT. It codes for CASSPETDTQYF. The full variable domain, in which reference TRBV18 and TRBJ2-3 provide the parts outside the CDR3, is NAGVMQNPRHLVRRRGQEARLRCSPMKGHSHVYWYRQLPEEGLKFMVYLQKENIIDESGMPKERFSAEFPKEGPSILRIQQVVRGDSAAYFCASSPETDTQYFGPGTRLTVL.

The rearrangement uses TRBV5-1 and TRBJ2-7; D is ambiguous. CDR3 length: 14 amino acids. From germline, CDR1 is SGHRS and CDR2 YFSETQ. The V and J ends lost 0 bases and 5 bases respectively, with 12 bases between them. Written as DNA, the CDR3 is TGCGCCAGCAGCTTGGAATCCTCCGAGGACGAGCAGTACTTC. It translates to CASSLESSEDEQYF. Supplemented by reference TRBV5-1 and TRBJ2-7, the full variable domain reads KAGVTQTPRYLIKTRGQQVTLSCSPISGHRSVSWYQQTPGQGLQFLFEYFSETQRNKGNFPGRFSGRQFSNSRSEMNVSTLELGDSALYLCASSLESSEDEQYFGPGTRLTVT.

This clone has a single count. The V and J genes are TRBV2 and TRBJ2-2; the match to TRBD1 covers 9 bases. With V trimmed by 5 bases and J by 1 base, 2 bases remained unmatched. Germline V gives CDR1 SNHLY, CDR2 FYNNEI. The CDR3 is 15 residues long. CDR3 sequence: CASSPDRGNTGELFF. The CDR3 bases are TGTGCCAGCAGTCCGGACAGGGGGAACACCGGGGAGCTGTTTTTT. Full variable domain (outside the CDR3, taken from reference TRBV2 and TRBJ2-2): EPEVTQTPSHQVTQMGQEVILRCVPISNHLYFYWYRQILGQKVEFLVSFYNNEISEKSEIFDDQFSVERPDGSNFTLKIRSTKLEDSAMYFCASSPDRGNTGELFFGEGSRLTVL.

The rearrangement uses TRBV7-2 and TRBJ2-7; 9 nucleotides match TRBD2. Germline trimming cut 1 base from V and 5 bases from J; bases unmatched to any gene: 6. The CDR3 loop spans 15 amino acids. Germline V CDR1 and CDR2: SGHTA, FQGNSA. This CDR3 reads CASSLEAGGYDEQYF. CDR3 DNA sequence: TGTGCCAGCAGCTTAGAGGCGGGGGGGTATGACGAGCAGTACTTC.

CDR3 DNA: TGTGCCATCAGTGATCCTACGAGGGATACTGAAGCTTTCTTT. Its protein product is CAISDPTRDTEAFF. The rearrangement links TRBV10-3 to TRBJ1-1; D gene uncertain. V was trimmed by 3 bases and J by 5 bases, leaving 13 bases between them. Looked up from germline, CDR1 is ENHRY and CDR2 is SYGVKD. The CDR3 contains 14 residues.

This clone was detected only a few times. The V gene is TRBV7-2, the J gene TRBJ2-2, with TRBD2 as a possible D gene (6 bases). The CDR3 spans 15 residues. Per the germline V gene, CDR1 is SGHTA and CDR2 is FQGNSA. V was trimmed by 2 bases and J by 1 base, leaving 8 bases between them. CDR3 coding DNA: TGTGCCAGCAGCTTATGGGGGGTGAACACCGGGGAGCTGTTTTTT. It is translated as CASSLWGVNTGELFF.

The rearrangement links TRBV13 to TRBJ2-2; perhaps TRBD1 as D (6 bases). The CDR3 has 15 residues. Germline CDR1 reads PRHDT; CDR2 reads FYEKMQ (reference sequence). V was cut by 2 bases and J by 5 bases, with 12 bases left in between. The CDR3 is CASSLQGTLTGELFF. The DNA of the CDR3 is TGTGCCAGCAGCTTACAGGGGACCCTTACCGGGGAGCTGTTTTTT.

V gene TRBV7-9 combines with J gene TRBJ1-4, with 8 positions matching TRBD1. J gave up 7 bases and V 3 bases, and 7 bases lay outside the gene matches. CDR3 length: 15 residues. Germline V lookup: CDR1 SEHNR, CDR2 FQNEAQ (reference sequence). CDR3 nucleotides: TGTGCCAGCAGCTTTGGACAGGGCGAGAGTGAAAAACTGTTTTTT. It codes for CASSFGQGESEKLFF.

The sample holds a few counts of this clone. This chain links TRBV6-5 with TRBJ2-1; the D is unclear. This CDR3 is built from 13 residues. Germline CDR1 and CDR2: MNHEY and SVGAGI. The V gene lost 5 bases and the J gene lost 7 bases, with 12 bases spanning the gap. CDR3 residues: CASSTTRANEQFF. For the CDR3, the DNA is TGTGCCAGCAGTACGACTCGAGCGAATGAGCAGTTCTTC.

The CDR3 spells CASSQLNTEAFF. CDR3 coding DNA: TGTGCCAGCAGCCAGTTAAACACTGAAGCTTTCTTT. The chain joins TRBV14 to TRBJ1-1; D is unclear. Trimming stripped 3 bases from V and 2 bases from J, with 4 bases between. Per the germline V gene, CDR1 is SGHDN and CDR2 is FVKESK. The CDR3 is 12 amino acids.

Here the CDR3 reads CAIRDWNQPQHF. CDR3 coding DNA: TGTGCCATCCGGGACTGGAATCAGCCCCAGCATTTT. This chain links TRBV6-6 with TRBJ1-5; D may be TRBD1 (5 bases). The CDR3 runs 12 residues. V was cut by 10 bases and J by 4 bases, with 11 bases left in between. The V gene's germline CDR1 is MNHNY and CDR2 SVGAGI (reference sequence).

The rearrangement joins TRBV13 to TRBJ2-3; the D is unclear. The ends were cut back, 5 bases at V and 0 bases at J, with 3 bases in the middle. Germline-derived CDR1 and CDR2 are PRHDT and FYEKMQ (reference sequence). There are 12 residues in the CDR3. CDR3 bases: TGTGCCAGCAGCCTCAGCACAGATACGCAGTATTTT. Protein sequence: CASSLSTDTQYF.

This rearrangement joins TRBV5-1 to TRBJ2-1; 8 bases align to TRBD2. Germline CDR1 and CDR2: SGHRS and YFSETQ. The CDR3 is 14 amino acids. Unmatched junction bases numbered 8, after V lost 4 bases and J lost 8 bases. The CDR3, as DNA: TGCGCCAGCAGCCCGATAGCGGGAAGGGATGAGCAGTTCTTC. Amino acids: CASSPIAGRDEQFF.

To note about this clone: At one end, the junction sequence differs from germline, possibly due to a read error. This chain uses TRBV7-7 with TRBJ2-1; perhaps TRBD1 as D (6 bases). In germline, CDR1 is SSHAT, CDR2 FNYEAQ (reference sequence). The CDR3 consists of 13 residues. The CDR3 coding sequence is TGTGCTAGCAGCTCAACAGGGTTCAATGAGCAGTTCTTC. Its translation: CASSSTGFNEQFF. Full variable domain (rest looked up from reference TRBV7-7 and TRBJ2-1): GAGVSQSPRYKVTKRGQDVTLRCDPISSHATLYWYQQALGQGPEFLTYFNYEAQPDKSGLPSDRFSAERPEGSISTLTIQRTEQRDSAMYRCASSSTGFNEQFFGPGTRLTVL.

The rearrangement links TRBV7-9 to TRBJ1-2; the D is unclear. The CDR3 is 16 residues long. The germline V and J ends were trimmed by 4 bases and 5 bases, with 20 bases remaining between them. Germline assignment: CDR1 SEHNR and CDR2 FQNEAQ (reference sequence). The CDR3 nucleotides are TGTGCCAGCAGCTCCCGCCGGGAGTCCATAACGTATGGCTACACCTTC. Its translation is CASSSRRESITYGYTF.

In nucleotides, the CDR3 is TGCGCCAGCAGTCAAGGCGACAGACACTATAGCAATCAGCCCCAGCATTTT. Its protein is CASSQGDRHYSNQPQHF. The chain is built from TRBV23-1 and TRBJ1-5; D is perhaps TRBD1 (5 bases). TRBV23-1 is filed as an ORF, its function uncertain. This CDR3 spans 17 amino acids. V lost 2 bases to trimming and J lost 0 bases, with 14 bases between them.

The chain joins TRBV6-5 to TRBJ1-1, with D perhaps matching TRBD1 (5 bases). Trimming left V 4 bases short and J 0 bases short, with 9 bases between. The CDR3 consists of 14 residues. Germline values: CDR1 MNHEY, CDR2 SVGAGI. CDR3: CASSLQALNTEAFF. CDR3 DNA sequence: TGTGCCAGCAGTTTACAGGCCCTGAACACTGAAGCTTTCTTT.

V is TRBV9 and J is TRBJ2-3; 10 bases map to TRBD2. The trim removed 2 bases at V and 2 bases at J, leaving 5 bases unmatched. CDR1 SGDLS and CDR2 YYNGEE come from the germline V gene. The CDR3 is 16 amino acids. The CDR3 protein is CASSVKRGGHTDTQYF. CDR3 coding DNA: TGTGCCAGCAGCGTGAAGCGGGGGGGACACACAGATACGCAGTATTTT. The variable domain in full, completed from reference TRBV9 and TRBJ2-3, reads DSGVTQTPKHLITATGQRVTLRCSPRSGDLSVYWYQQSLDQGLQFLIQYYNGEERAKGNILERFSAQQFPDLHSELNLSSLELGDSALYFCASSVKRGGHTDTQYFGPGTRLTVL.

This chain joins TRBV6-1 and TRBJ2-1, with 9 bases lining up with TRBD1. The trim removed 6 bases at V and 3 bases at J, leaving 6 bases unmatched. In germline, CDR1 is MNHNS, CDR2 SASEGT. This CDR3 is 15 amino acids long. CDR3 in amino acids: CASRRDRDYYNEQFF. For the CDR3, the DNA is TGTGCCAGCAGACGGGACAGGGACTACTACAATGAGCAGTTCTTC.

The chain uses TRBV4-1 and TRBJ2-7; 9 bases line up with TRBD2. V was pared by 1 base and J by 1 base, with 8 bases of the junction left unmatched. Germline assignment: CDR1 MGHRA and CDR2 YSYEKL. CDR3 length: 17 residues. In DNA form, the CDR3 reads TGCGCCAGCAGCCAAGGATACTCTAGCGGGGAGTCCTACGAGCAGTACTTC. Translation: CASSQGYSSGESYEQYF.